These 17 T cell receptor beta chains were all obtained from the same sample, sequenced in a study of beta chain features in type 1 diabetes. Since all of the isolated RNA was reverse transcribed, expressed TCRB transcripts were what got sequenced. Generated by immunoSEQ multiplex PCR, the TCRdb table keeps only in-frame clones and is missing some. Here the sample spans about 210,000 clones, 9.5% to 13% being singletons. The sequencing input was central memory CD4+ T cells from blood. The receptors were sampled from a man aged 18 to 29 in good health.

V and J are TRBV5-6 and TRBJ2-7; no clear D gene. Between the trimmed V and J ends, which lost 4 bases and 0 bases, there was a span of 14 bases. CDR1 is SGHDT, CDR2 YYEEEE, per germline. The CDR3 consists of 15 residues. The CDR3 is CASSPPSAYSYEQYF. The CDR3 bases are TGTGCCAGCAGCCCCCCCAGCGCATACTCCTACGAGCAGTACTTC.

This clone was recorded at least ten times. The CDR3, as DNA: TGTGCCAGCAGCTCCGGACTAGCGTCTTCAGATACGCAGTATTTT. Translated: CASSSGLASSDTQYF. The chain recombines TRBV7-7 with TRBJ2-3; TRBD2 matches 9 bases. With V trimmed by 4 bases and J by 4 bases, 6 bases remained unmatched. Germline values: CDR1 SSHAT, CDR2 FNYEAQ (reference sequence). The CDR3 is made up of 15 amino acids.

The V call is TRBV28, the J call TRBJ2-5, with D unresolved. Germline V gives CDR1 MDHEN, CDR2 SYDVKM. The germline V and J ends were trimmed by 3 bases and 5 bases, with 13 bases remaining between them. This CDR3 is 14 amino acids long. CDR3 nucleotides: TGTGCCAGCAGTTTTAGTGGGGTAATCGAGACCCAGTACTTC. Amino acid sequence: CASSFSGVIETQYF.

J is TRBJ2-5 and V is TRBV2; D is unresolved. The germline gives CDR1 SNHLY, CDR2 FYNNEI. The V end lost 2 bases, the J end lost 6 bases, and 10 bases lay between the germline ends. This CDR3 has 13 residues. The CDR3 DNA reads as TGTGCCAGCAGTGAATCCGAATTGCAGACCCAGTACTTC. Protein: CASSESELQTQYF.

Here the CDR3 reads CASSLQGRELFF. The CDR3 nucleotides read TGTGCCAGCAGCTTGCAGGGTCGGGAGCTGTTTTTT. The rearrangement uses TRBV5-5 and TRBJ2-2; tentatively, D is TRBD1 (5 bases). CDR1 and CDR2 from the germline V gene are SGHKS and YYEKEE (reference sequence). This CDR3 region has 12 residues. V lost 1 base to trimming and J lost 9 bases, with 7 bases between them.

The V and J genes are TRBV2 and TRBJ2-7; TRBD2 might be the D (6 bases). Between the trimmed V and J ends, which lost 4 bases and 3 bases, there was a span of 13 bases. Germline values: CDR1 SNHLY, CDR2 FYNNEI. This CDR3 region has 14 residues. The CDR3 is CASSGGVPNYEQYF. In DNA, the CDR3 is TGTGCCAGCAGTGGGGGGGTCCCGAACTACGAGCAGTACTTC.

This clone has just a few counts. CDR3 sequence reads: CASSGQGQGEQYF. DNA for the CDR3: TGTGCCAGCAGTGGACAGGGCCAGGGCGAGCAGTACTTC. The genes are TRBV27 and TRBJ2-7; TRBD1 matches 8 bases. After removal of 5 bases from V and 6 bases from J, the junction contained 6 bases not matched to a gene. In germline, CDR1 is MNHEY, CDR2 SMNVEV (reference sequence). This CDR3 is 13 amino acids long.

This clone was detected only a few times. The chain has TRBV5-1 and TRBJ2-7; D ambiguous. V lost 1 base to trimming and J lost 3 bases, with 14 bases between them. The germline CDR1 and CDR2 sequences are SGHRS and YFSETQ. The CDR3 is 15 amino acids. DNA for the CDR3: TGCGCCAGCAGCTTGTCTTTGCAAACCGACTACGAGCAGTACTTC. Translating gives CASSLSLQTDYEQYF. Drawing the rest from reference TRBV5-1 and TRBJ2-7, the complete variable domain is KAGVTQTPRYLIKTRGQQVTLSCSPISGHRSVSWYQQTPGQGLQFLFEYFSETQRNKGNFPGRFSGRQFSNSRSEMNVSTLELGDSALYLCASSLSLQTDYEQYFGPGTRLTVT.

This clone was found many times. The V and J genes are TRBV18 and TRBJ2-5, with a weak D call TRBD2 (6 bases). The CDR3 sequence is 14 residues long. Germline V lookup: CDR1 KGHSH, CDR2 LQKENI. With 5 bases removed from V and 1 base from J, the gap between germline ends came to 11 bases. CDR3 DNA: TGTGCCAGCTCAGGATCGACTAGCCAAGAGACCCAGTACTTC. It yields the protein CASSGSTSQETQYF.

Details on this clone: Other DNA sequences in this sample translate to the same CDR3. J is TRBJ2-5 and V is TRBV5-1, with 7 positions matching TRBD1. J gave up 1 base and V 3 bases, and 0 bases lay outside the gene matches. The CDR3 is 13 amino acids. Germline loops: CDR1 SGHRS, CDR2 YFSETQ. The DNA for the CDR3 is TGCGCCAGCAGCTGGGACAGCCAAGAGACCCAGTACTTC. This codes for CASSWDSQETQYF.

This chain joins TRBV18 and TRBJ2-7, with D possibly being TRBD2 (6 bases). The V end lost 6 bases, the J end lost 3 bases, and 12 bases lay between the germline ends. Germline V gene data show CDR1 as KGHSH and CDR2 as LQKENI. The CDR3 is 13 residues long. CDR3 nucleotide sequence: TGTGCCAGCTCGACGGGACTCGGCTACGAGCAGTACTTC. Protein: CASSTGLGYEQYF.

The CDR3 spells CASSFSVTGELFF. The CDR3 nucleotides read TGTGCCAGCAGCTTTAGTGTCACCGGGGAGCTGTTTTTT. This chain uses TRBV5-6 with TRBJ2-2; D unclear. V was trimmed by 2 bases and J by 4 bases, leaving 6 bases between them. This CDR3 region has 13 residues. CDR1 is SGHDT, CDR2 YYEEEE, per germline.

Notes on this clone: The identical CDR3 is also encoded by other nucleotide sequences in the sample. The CDR3 nucleotides read TGTGCCAGCAGCTTAGTAGAGACCCAGTACTTC. This encodes CASSLVETQYF. The chain recombines TRBV7-9 with TRBJ2-5, with no clear D. The ends were cut back, 1 base at V and 4 bases at J, with 1 base in the middle. The germline CDR1 and CDR2 sequences are SEHNR and FQNEAQ (reference sequence). CDR3 size: 11 residues.

This clone came up once. The DNA for the CDR3 is TGTGCCAGCAGCTCCGGACTAGCGGGAGGTGAGCAGTACTTC. Its translation: CASSSGLAGGEQYF. V usage is TRBV5-6 and J usage is TRBJ2-7, with 14 bases that match TRBD2. V dropped 3 bases and J dropped 7; count of bases not matched to a gene: 3. CDR1 SGHDT and CDR2 YYEEEE come from the germline V gene. This CDR3 is built from 14 residues.

The J gene is TRBJ2-1, the V gene TRBV5-1, with D tentatively TRBD1 (5 bases). The V gene lost 4 bases and the J gene lost 4 bases, with 15 bases spanning the gap. The CDR3 is 15 amino acids. The V gene's germline CDR1 is SGHRS and CDR2 YFSETQ. The CDR3 nucleotides read TGCGCCAGCAGCGTCGCAGGGCCCGAGTACAATGAGCAGTTCTTC. It yields the protein CASSVAGPEYNEQFF.

In this sample, this clone turned up once. At the DNA level, this CDR3 is encoded by other sequences in the same sample as well. The genes are TRBV27 and TRBJ1-2, with D unresolved. CDR3 length: 13 residues. V lost 2 bases, J lost 2 bases, and 6 bases lay in between. The V gene's germline CDR1 is MNHEY and CDR2 SMNVEV (reference sequence). CDR3 nucleotides: TGTGCCAGCAGTTTAAGGGCCAACTATGGCTACACCTTC. Translation: CASSLRANYGYTF.

The chain carries TRBV7-3 and TRBJ2-1; D is uncertain. Deletions cut 5 bases from V and 9 bases from J, with 8 bases between. Germline CDR1 SGHTA, CDR2 FQGTGA. CDR3 length equals 11 residues. The CDR3 reads CASSVYGEQFF. Here the CDR3 DNA reads TGTGCCAGCAGCGTATATGGTGAGCAGTTCTTC.